The 10 T cell receptor beta chains listed next were all sequenced from one sample in a study of blood T cell repertoires in COVID-19. TCRdb's copy holds only in-frame clones and misses some; the assay was immunoSEQ multiplex PCR. The data show about 140,000 clones, roughly 84% seen once. Source material: peripheral blood. The receptors were sampled from a man under 40 with COVID-19, enrolled during active disease.

The rearrangement uses TRBV7-9 and TRBJ1-2; 9 nucleotides agree with TRBD1. With 0 bases clipped from V and 8 bases from J, the junction kept 10 bases outside the gene matches. Per germline, CDR1 SEHNR and CDR2 FQNEAQ (reference sequence). The CDR3 is 16 residues long. CDR3: CASSLATPGQGSGYTF. The CDR3 DNA sequence: TGTGCCAGCAGCTTAGCTACACCGGGACAGGGATCCGGCTACACCTTC.

The J gene is TRBJ2-1, the V gene TRBV27; perhaps TRBD1 as D (5 bases). CDR3 length: 15 residues. CDR1 and CDR2 (germline): MNHEY, SMNVEV (reference sequence). V was pared by 3 bases and J by 1 base, with 10 bases between. CDR3 protein: CASSFIRQSYNEQFF. Here the CDR3 DNA reads TGTGCCAGCAGTTTCATTCGACAGTCCTACAATGAGCAGTTCTTC.

This clone was recorded a few times. The V and J genes are TRBV4-1 and TRBJ1-1; D is undetermined. Germline CDR1 is MGHRA and CDR2 is YSYEKL. The CDR3 totals 14 residues. V was cut by 0 bases and J by 5 bases, with 10 bases left in between. The CDR3 spells CASSQEGRITEAFF. The CDR3 DNA is TGCGCCAGCAGCCAAGAGGGGAGGATTACTGAAGCTTTCTTT.

CDR3 coding DNA: TGTGCCAGTAGATCCGGGACAGGGTCAGATACGCAGTATTTT. The encoded protein is CASRSGTGSDTQYF. This rearrangement joins TRBV19 to TRBJ2-3; 9 bases match TRBD1. Germline CDR1 LNHDA, CDR2 SQIVND (reference sequence). This CDR3 spans 14 amino acids. V trimming: 6 bases; J trimming: 4 bases; junction bases outside the gene matches: 5.

This sequence joins TRBV6-5 and TRBJ2-1, with D possibly matching TRBD2 (5 bases). CDR3 size: 14 residues. Trimming took 4 bases from V and 4 from J, leaving 11 bases between them. From germline, CDR1 is MNHEY and CDR2 SVGAGI. CDR3 nucleotide sequence: TGTGCCAGCAGTTCACCCGGGGAATACAATGAGCAGTTCTTC. Translated: CASSSPGEYNEQFF.

The chain has TRBV9 and TRBJ2-3; 9 bases fit TRBD1. This CDR3 has 16 residues. V was clipped by 4 bases and J by 2 bases; unmatched bases: 8. Germline lookup yields CDR1 SGDLS and CDR2 YYNGEE. CDR3 in DNA: TGTGCCAGCAGCCCTCAAGGGACAGGGACCACAGATACGCAGTATTTT. Residues: CASSPQGTGTTDTQYF.

The V call is TRBV7-9, the J call TRBJ1-1; D gene unclear. The CDR3 runs to 16 residues. V lost 1 base and J 8 bases, leaving 20 bases between the germline ends. CDR1 is SEHNR, CDR2 FQNEAQ, per germline (reference sequence). This CDR3 is CASSLGRRPLGKEAFF. CDR3 nucleotide sequence: TGTGCCAGCAGCTTAGGGCGCCGCCCTCTCGGGAAGGAAGCTTTCTTT.

The chain couples TRBV5-1 to TRBJ1-2; D remains unclear. The V gene lost 2 bases and the J gene lost 0 bases, with 11 bases spanning the gap. The CDR3 runs to 15 residues. The germline CDR1 and CDR2 sequences are SGHRS and YFSETQ. For the CDR3, the DNA is TGCGCCAGCAGCTTTCTGGCAATCACTAACTATGGCTACACCTTC. Translating gives CASSFLAITNYGYTF. The variable domain in full, completed from reference TRBV5-1 and TRBJ1-2, reads KAGVTQTPRYLIKTRGQQVTLSCSPISGHRSVSWYQQTPGQGLQFLFEYFSETQRNKGNFPGRFSGRQFSNSRSEMNVSTLELGDSALYLCASSFLAITNYGYTFGSGTRLTVV.

The chain carries TRBV6-6 and TRBJ1-2; no reliable D call. This CDR3 contains 13 residues. Trimming left V 6 bases short and J 3 bases short, with 11 bases between. CDR1 and CDR2 (germline): MNHNY, SVGAGI (reference sequence). The CDR3 region is CASSHVPDYGYTF. The CDR3 region has the DNA TGTGCCAGCAGCCACGTTCCGGACTATGGCTACACCTTC.

This chain links TRBV11-2 with TRBJ1-2, with TRBD1 identical over 7 bases. The CDR3 is made up of 13 amino acids. J lost 8 bases, V lost 2 bases, and 5 bases had no gene match. Germline V lookup: CDR1 SGHAT, CDR2 FQNNGV. The CDR3 DNA follows: TGTGCCAGCAGCTTAACCACAGGGGACGGCTACACCTTC. Protein: CASSLTTGDGYTF. Full variable domain (remainder filled in from reference TRBV11-2 and TRBJ1-2): EAGVAQSPRYKIIEKRQSVAFWCNPISGHATLYWYQQILGQGPKLLIQFQNNGVVDDSQLPKDRFSAERLKGVDSTLKIQPAKLEDSAVYLCASSLTTGDGYTFGSGTRLTVV.